The 16 T cell receptor beta chains below come from one sample, sequenced in a study of radiation and T cells in renal cell carcinoma. Sequenced by immunoSEQ multiplex PCR; TCRdb stores in-frame clones only, minus some. This table holds under 100,000 clones, 70% to 85% found once. Specified time point: blood 4 weeks post-SBRT, at nephrectomy. Documented treatment: 15 Gy SBRT to primary tumor, nephrectomy 4 weeks later. The sample in question was blood, obtained from a patient whose treatment included radiotherapy and nephrectomy. These receptors were collected from a man aged 55 to 70 with renal cell carcinoma.

The chain carries TRBV7-6 and TRBJ1-1, with a possible D match to TRBD1 (6 bases). The germline V and J ends were trimmed by 5 bases and 3 bases, with 13 bases remaining between them. CDR1 and CDR2 from the germline V gene are SGHVS and FNYEAQ. The CDR3 runs to 14 residues. The CDR3 loop reads CASSKQGGYTEAFF. In nucleotides, the CDR3 is TGTGCCAGCAGCAAACAGGGAGGGTACACTGAAGCTTTCTTT.

The rearrangement uses TRBV19 and TRBJ2-7; no definite D call. Trimming removed 9 bases at V and 5 bases at J, with 20 bases between. This CDR3 spans 14 amino acids. The germline V gene has CDR1 LNHDA and CDR2 SQIVND (reference sequence). The CDR3 sequence: CASSSRRGRDEQYF. The CDR3 coding sequence is TGTGCCAGCAGTTCTCGGCGAGGTAGGGACGAGCAGTACTTC. The full variable domain, completed using reference TRBV19 and TRBJ2-7, is DGGITQSPKYLFRKEGQNVTLSCEQNLNHDAMYWYRQDPGQGLRLIYYSQIVNDFQKGDIAEGYSVSREKKESFPLTVTSAQKNPTAFYLCASSSRRGRDEQYFGPGTRLTVT.

The genes are TRBV25-1 and TRBJ1-1; TRBD1 matches at 7 bases. The V gene end was trimmed by 4 bases and the J gene end by 2 bases; junction bases not matched to a gene: 7. Germline V gene lookup returns CDR1 MGHDK and CDR2 SYGVNS. The CDR3 contains 15 residues. Here the CDR3 reads CASSVDRAPNTEAFF. DNA for the CDR3: TGTGCCAGCAGTGTTGACAGGGCGCCCAACACTGAAGCTTTCTTT.

This chain joins TRBV30 and TRBJ1-2, with D unclear. V was shortened by 2 bases and J by 1 base, with 8 bases between the two germline ends. The germline gives CDR1 GTSNPN, CDR2 SVGIG (reference sequence). The CDR3 length is 13 residues. The CDR3 sequence is CAWSRRLNYGYTF. Written as DNA, the CDR3 is TGTGCCTGGAGTAGACGACTTAACTATGGCTACACCTTC.

The chain couples TRBV4-3 to TRBJ2-2, with 9 positions matching TRBD2. The J segment lost 4 bases and the V segment lost 1 base, leaving 7 bases of the junction unmatched. This CDR3 is 17 amino acids long. CDR1 is LGHNA, CDR2 YSLEER, per germline. CDR3 bases: TGCGCCAGCAGCCAAGTCGAGAGACTAGCGGTCACCGGGGAGCTGTTTTTT. It specifies CASSQVERLAVTGELFF.

The V call is TRBV19, the J call TRBJ2-3; D unclear. Germline CDR1 is LNHDA and CDR2 is SQIVND (reference sequence). V was trimmed by 5 bases and J by 2 bases, leaving 17 bases between them. The CDR3 loop spans 16 amino acids. The CDR3 loop is CASSPSFPSPTDTQYF. CDR3 DNA sequence: TGTGCCAGTAGTCCATCGTTTCCGTCCCCCACAGATACGCAGTATTTT.

The chain combines TRBV7-8 with TRBJ1-2, with 7 bases that match TRBD1. Germline assignment: CDR1 SGHVS and CDR2 FQNEAQ. The CDR3 covers 17 residues. J lost 6 bases, V lost 2 bases, and 15 bases had no gene match. The CDR3: CASSLHPGTVLSDGYTF. In DNA, the CDR3 is TGTGCCAGCAGCTTACATCCCGGGACAGTTCTTTCCGATGGCTACACCTTC.

V gene TRBV4-3 combines with J gene TRBJ1-4; D gene uncertain. Trimming shortened V by 0 bases and J by 6 bases, and 14 bases separated the two germline ends. Germline V CDR1 and CDR2: LGHNA, YSLEER. The CDR3 has 16 residues. The CDR3 DNA is TGCGCCAGCAGCCAAGATAGTTGGCAGTTGGATGAAAAACTGTTTTTT. Encoded protein: CASSQDSWQLDEKLFF.

The chain employs TRBV5-6 and TRBJ2-5, with 8 bases identical to TRBD2. Trimming at V came to 1 base and at J to 4 bases, leaving 3 bases not matched to a gene. The CDR3 spans 14 residues. The germline gives CDR1 SGHDT, CDR2 YYEEEE. CDR3: CASSLLAGGETQYF. As DNA, the CDR3 is TGTGCCAGCAGCTTGTTGGCGGGAGGAGAGACCCAGTACTTC.

The V and J genes are TRBV5-1 and TRBJ2-3; D might be TRBD1 or TRBD2, each matching 6 bases. V was pared by 7 bases and J by 4 bases, with 19 bases between. The CDR3 covers 15 residues. Per germline, CDR1 SGHRS and CDR2 YFSETQ. The CDR3 DNA reads TGCGCCAGCGCTCAGGGGAGGCAGGGCGCAGATACGCAGTATTTT. Translation gives CASAQGRQGADTQYF.

The chain employs TRBV2 and TRBJ2-7; 7 nucleotides line up with TRBD2. Germline CDR1 and CDR2: SNHLY and FYNNEI. J lost 3 bases, V lost 8 bases, and 7 bases had no gene match. This CDR3 is 13 amino acids long. The CDR3 sequence is CASSSGRYYEQYF. The DNA of the CDR3 is TGTGCCAGCTCTAGCGGCCGCTACTACGAGCAGTACTTC.

This clone has just a few counts. The chain employs TRBV14 and TRBJ2-7; 9 bases match TRBD2. With 6 bases clipped from V and 5 bases from J, the junction kept 2 bases outside the gene matches. There are 12 residues in the CDR3. Germline CDR1 SGHDN, CDR2 FVKESK. The CDR3 protein is CASRAGGHEQYF. CDR3 DNA: TGTGCCAGCAGAGCGGGAGGACACGAGCAGTACTTC.

In this sample, this clone turned up a few times. The chain links TRBV6-5 to TRBJ2-7, with a possible D match to TRBD2 (5 bases). Germline V lookup: CDR1 MNHEY, CDR2 SVGAGI. Trimming took 6 bases from V and 6 from J, leaving 15 bases between them. There are 13 residues in the CDR3. The CDR3 DNA sequence: TGTGCCAGCAGGTCGGGATTGGCTGGCGAGCAGTACTTC. Translation: CASRSGLAGEQYF.

The genes are TRBV9 and TRBJ2-3, with 7 bases that match TRBD2. This CDR3 has 14 residues. CDR1 SGDLS and CDR2 YYNGEE come from the germline V gene. With 0 bases clipped from V and 4 bases from J, the junction kept 2 bases outside the gene matches. The chain's CDR3 is CASSVASGADTQYF. CDR3 DNA sequence: TGTGCCAGCAGCGTAGCCAGCGGGGCAGATACGCAGTATTTT.

This clone is medium-sized (0.01 to 0.1%) within its sample. The chain links TRBV6-1 to TRBJ1-4, with a possible D match to TRBD1 (5 bases). The V end was cut by 3 bases, the J end by 7 bases, with 12 bases between. The CDR3 runs to 14 residues. CDR1 MNHNS and CDR2 SASEGT come from the germline V gene. The CDR3 reads CASSDWDGVEKLFF. CDR3 coding DNA: TGTGCCAGCAGTGACTGGGACGGCGTTGAAAAACTGTTTTTT.

The chain links TRBV15 to TRBJ2-3; 12 positions agree with TRBD2. Germline CDR1 LNHNV, CDR2 YYDKDF (reference sequence). This CDR3 contains 16 residues. The V segment lost 2 bases and the J segment 5 bases; nucleotides outside the gene matches: 5. CDR3 sequence reads: CATSRPSGRAGDTQYF. The DNA for the CDR3 is TGTGCCACCAGCAGACCTAGCGGGAGGGCCGGAGATACGCAGTATTTT.